Listed below are T cell receptor beta chains from one sample, sequenced in a study of Graves' ophthalmopathy and Graves' hyperthyroidism. Each CDR3 protein gets one entry after TCRdb re-called the multiplex PCR reads with MiXCR. The sample comprises a few hundred thousand distinct CDR3 sequences, under 45% of which are singletons, and roughly 4.5% rests with the top ten. Sequencing was performed on peripheral blood or thyroid tissue (not recorded which). The receptors were sampled from an adult man with Graves' hyperthyroidism. CDR3s include the opening cysteine and the closing phenylalanine or tryptophan. A D gene is named only where the DNA matches it firmly. The size entry is marked missing in some rows and otherwise reads once, few, many or a size class.

d_gene: TRBD2
v_gene: TRBV2
j_gene: TRBJ2-5
abundance: -
CDR3nt: TGTGCCAGCGGACTAGAACCTACTCGGGCCTACCAAGAGACCCAGTACTTC
CDR3aa: CASGLEPTRAYQETQYF

d_gene: -
v_gene: TRBV5-6
j_gene: TRBJ1-3
abundance: -
CDR3nt: TGTGCCAGCAGCTTGAACCGGGGGGTCTCTGGAAACACCATATATTTT
CDR3aa: CASSLNRGVSGNTIYF

d_gene: -
v_gene: TRBV11-1
j_gene: TRBJ2-5
abundance: -
CDR3nt: TGTGCCAGCAGCCCAGTGCGGGGCAGGGCAGCCAAGGAAGAGACCCAGTACTTC
CDR3aa: CASSPVRGRAAKEETQYF

d_gene: TRBD2
v_gene: TRBV10-3
j_gene: TRBJ2-7
abundance: -
CDR3nt: TGTGCCAGCTCCGTTAGCGGGGGGGCTGAGCAGTACTTC
CDR3aa: CASSVSGGAEQYF

d_gene: TRBD1
v_gene: TRBV29-1
j_gene: TRBJ1-5
abundance: -
CDR3nt: TGCAGCGTTGGGACAGGGGACGGAGAATGGGATCAGCCCCAGCATTTT
CDR3aa: CSVGTGDGEWDQPQHF

d_gene: -
v_gene: TRBV6-4
j_gene: TRBJ1-1
abundance: many
CDR3nt: TGTGCCAGCAGTGAAGGTTCGTTCACTGAAGCTTTCTTT
CDR3aa: CASSEGSFTEAFF

d_gene: -
v_gene: TRBV15
j_gene: TRBJ1-2
abundance: many
CDR3nt: TGTGCCACCTCGACAGCTAACTATGGCTACACCTTC
CDR3aa: CATSTANYGYTF

d_gene: TRBD1
v_gene: TRBV7-4
j_gene: TRBJ2-7
abundance: -
CDR3nt: TGTGCCAGCAGCGGGACAGGGGGAAACTACGAGCAGTACTTC
CDR3aa: CASSGTGGNYEQYF

d_gene: TRBD1
v_gene: TRBV19
j_gene: TRBJ1-2
abundance: many
CDR3nt: TGTGCCAGTAACAGGGGGCGTGATCTTGGCTACACCTTC
CDR3aa: CASNRGRDLGYTF

d_gene: -
v_gene: TRBV2
j_gene: TRBJ2-3
abundance: few
CDR3nt: TGTGCCAGCGGAAGAGGGGCAGATACGCAGTATTTT
CDR3aa: CASGRGADTQYF

d_gene: TRBD1
v_gene: TRBV10-3
j_gene: TRBJ1-3
abundance: many
CDR3nt: TGTGCCATCAAAGGGACAGGCTCTGGAAACACCATATATTTT
CDR3aa: CAIKGTGSGNTIYF

d_gene: -
v_gene: TRBV2
j_gene: TRBJ1-2
abundance: -
CDR3nt: TGTGCCAGCAGAACTAGCGGGGGGGCATATGGCTACACCTTC
CDR3aa: CASRTSGGAYGYTF

d_gene: TRBD1
v_gene: TRBV24-1
j_gene: TRBJ2-7
abundance: many
CDR3nt: TGTGCCACCAGTGATCCCGGGACAGGCTCCTACGAGCAGTACTTC
CDR3aa: CATSDPGTGSYEQYF

d_gene: -
v_gene: TRBV11-3
j_gene: TRBJ1-1
abundance: many
CDR3nt: TGTGCCAGCAGGAGAATGAACACTGAAGCTTTCTTT
CDR3aa: CASRRMNTEAFF

d_gene: TRBD2
v_gene: TRBV24-1
j_gene: TRBJ2-1
abundance: -
CDR3nt: TGTGCCACCACCCCTCGTCCGGGAGGTGAGCAGTTCTTC
CDR3aa: CATTPRPGGEQFF

d_gene: -
v_gene: TRBV24-1
j_gene: TRBJ1-1
abundance: few
CDR3nt: TGTGCCACCAGTGATTCGGGGTTGGGGGACACTGAAGCTTTCTTT
CDR3aa: CATSDSGLGDTEAFF

d_gene: -
v_gene: TRBV7-2
j_gene: TRBJ2-1
abundance: once
CDR3nt: TGTGCCAGCAGCCTCGTCGTGCGGGGCCTGACAGATACGCAGTTCTTC
CDR3aa: CASSLVVRGLTDTQFF

d_gene: TRBD1
v_gene: TRBV3-1
j_gene: TRBJ1-2
abundance: few
CDR3nt: TGTGCCAGCAGCCCGAAATATACAGGGGAGGGCTACACCTTC
CDR3aa: CASSPKYTGEGYTF

d_gene: TRBD1
v_gene: TRBV29-1
j_gene: TRBJ1-5
abundance: many
CDR3nt: TGCAGCGCCGTTACAGGGGGCTATCAGCCCCAGCATTTT
CDR3aa: CSAVTGGYQPQHF

d_gene: TRBD1
v_gene: TRBV9
j_gene: TRBJ1-3
abundance: many
CDR3nt: TGTGCCAGCAGCCAGACGCCGGGACAGGGGACTGGAAACACCATATATTTT
CDR3aa: CASSQTPGQGTGNTIYF

d_gene: -
v_gene: TRBV12-3/TRBV12-4
j_gene: TRBJ1-2
abundance: -
CDR3nt: TGTGCCAGCAGCCCACCCGAGCAGGGCTACACCTTC
CDR3aa: CASSPPEQGYTF

d_gene: TRBD1
v_gene: TRBV7-2
j_gene: TRBJ2-7
abundance: -
CDR3nt: TGTGCCACCAGCGGACAGGGGGCTAACTACGAGCAGTACTTC
CDR3aa: CATSGQGANYEQYF

d_gene: -
v_gene: TRBV10-3
j_gene: TRBJ2-1
abundance: -
CDR3nt: TGTGCCATCAGTGAGCTCAGGGACCATGAGCAGTTCTTC
CDR3aa: CAISELRDHEQFF

d_gene: TRBD1
v_gene: TRBV2
j_gene: TRBJ1-1
abundance: -
CDR3nt: TGTGCTCGCCCGGGACAGGGTGACATGAACACTGAAGCTTTCTTT
CDR3aa: CARPGQGDMNTEAFF

d_gene: -
v_gene: TRBV25-1
j_gene: TRBJ1-2
abundance: many
CDR3nt: TGTGCCAGCAGTGACTTCGATGCGGACGGCCACTATGGCTACACCTTC
CDR3aa: CASSDFDADGHYGYTF

d_gene: -
v_gene: TRBV29-1
j_gene: TRBJ1-6
abundance: many
CDR3nt: TGCAGCGTTGAGATCCTAGAAAATTCACCCCTCCACTTT
CDR3aa: CSVEILENSPLHF

d_gene: -
v_gene: TRBV10-2
j_gene: TRBJ1-1
abundance: many
CDR3nt: TGCGCCAGCAGGGCGGGCACTCAGACCGGCGGTCCGGCTTTCTTT
CDR3aa: CASRAGTQTGGPAFF

d_gene: TRBD1
v_gene: TRBV9
j_gene: TRBJ1-6
abundance: many
CDR3nt: TGTGCCAGCAGCGCAGGAGCCGGGACAGGGAGATCACCCCTCCACTTT
CDR3aa: CASSAGAGTGRSPLHF

d_gene: -
v_gene: TRBV19
j_gene: TRBJ1-1
abundance: -
CDR3nt: TGTGCCAGTAGATCGGAGGGGCAGACAAACACTAAAGCTTTCTTT
CDR3aa: CASRSEGQTNTKAFF

d_gene: -
v_gene: TRBV2
j_gene: TRBJ2-7
abundance: many
CDR3nt: TGTGCCAGCAGTGAAACAGGGAGAGGATCCGACGAGCAGTACTTC
CDR3aa: CASSETGRGSDEQYF

d_gene: -
v_gene: TRBV3-1
j_gene: TRBJ2-7
abundance: -
CDR3nt: TGTGCCAGCAGCCTCAACCGGGGGCCCTACGAGCAGTACTTC
CDR3aa: CASSLNRGPYEQYF

d_gene: TRBD1
v_gene: TRBV5-4
j_gene: TRBJ1-2
abundance: few
CDR3nt: TGTGCCAGCAGCCCCGGGACAGGGGCCGACTACACCTTC
CDR3aa: CASSPGTGADYTF

d_gene: TRBD2
v_gene: TRBV7-8
j_gene: TRBJ2-3
abundance: few
CDR3nt: TGTGCCAGCAGCCTGACCCTGACTAGCGGGAGGAGACGCACAGATACGCAGTATTTT
CDR3aa: CASSLTLTSGRRRTDTQYF

d_gene: TRBD2
v_gene: TRBV2
j_gene: TRBJ2-7
abundance: -
CDR3nt: TGTGCCAGCGCCGAGGGGACTACCACCTACGAGCAGTACTTC
CDR3aa: CASAEGTTTYEQYF

d_gene: TRBD1
v_gene: TRBV7-7
j_gene: TRBJ2-5
abundance: -
CDR3nt: TGTGCTAGCAGCGTTCTGGGACAGGGGAAAATGGAGACCCAGTACTTC
CDR3aa: CASSVLGQGKMETQYF

d_gene: TRBD1
v_gene: TRBV19
j_gene: TRBJ1-6
abundance: many
CDR3nt: TGTGCCAGTAGTATATATAACCGGGACAGAGATTCACCCCTCCACTTT
CDR3aa: CASSIYNRDRDSPLHF

d_gene: -
v_gene: TRBV5-1
j_gene: TRBJ2-1
abundance: -
CDR3nt: TGCGCCAGCCAGATTACAGGGAAGCAGTTCTTC
CDR3aa: CASQITGKQFF

d_gene: -
v_gene: TRBV2
j_gene: TRBJ2-1
abundance: -
CDR3nt: TGTGCCAGCAGTGAAGGTGGACATACTAGCCGCTCCTACAATGAGCAGTTCTTC
CDR3aa: CASSEGGHTSRSYNEQFF

d_gene: -
v_gene: TRBV12-3/TRBV12-4
j_gene: TRBJ1-3
abundance: many
CDR3nt: TGTGCCAGCAGTGCAGACCGTACCTGGCGTGGAAACACCATATATTTT
CDR3aa: CASSADRTWRGNTIYF

d_gene: -
v_gene: TRBV15
j_gene: TRBJ1-5
abundance: -
CDR3nt: TGTGCCACCAGCAGGGGGGACATCCAAGAGACCCAGCATTTT
CDR3aa: CATSRGDIQETQHF

d_gene: -
v_gene: TRBV6-5
j_gene: TRBJ1-6
abundance: many
CDR3nt: TGTGCCAGCAGTGAACGGGGGAATAATTCACCCCTCCACTTT
CDR3aa: CASSERGNNSPLHF

d_gene: -
v_gene: TRBV10-3
j_gene: TRBJ2-2
abundance: many
CDR3nt: TGTGCCTCCTTAGGGGAACAGGGAGAGAACACCGGGGAGCTGTTTTTT
CDR3aa: CASLGEQGENTGELFF

d_gene: -
v_gene: TRBV28
j_gene: TRBJ1-4
abundance: -
CDR3nt: TGTGCCAGCACCGCCAGCAGGGGCAATGAAAAACTGTTTTTT
CDR3aa: CASTASRGNEKLFF

d_gene: -
v_gene: TRBV7-9
j_gene: TRBJ2-2
abundance: -
CDR3nt: TGTGCCAGCAGCTTAACACCGGGACTGAACACCGGGGAGCTGTTTTTT
CDR3aa: CASSLTPGLNTGELFF

d_gene: TRBD1
v_gene: TRBV7-9
j_gene: TRBJ2-7
abundance: -
CDR3nt: TGTGCCAGCAGGCGACAGGGGGCGAAAGAGCAGTACTTC
CDR3aa: CASRRQGAKEQYF

d_gene: -
v_gene: TRBV7-9
j_gene: TRBJ1-1
abundance: -
CDR3nt: TGTGCCAGCAGCCCATTAGGCATAAACACTGAAGCTTTCTTT
CDR3aa: CASSPLGINTEAFF

d_gene: TRBD1
v_gene: TRBV12-3/TRBV12-4
j_gene: TRBJ2-7
abundance: -
CDR3nt: TGTGCCAGCAGATTGACAGGGTTCGAGGACGAGCAGTACTTC
CDR3aa: CASRLTGFEDEQYF

d_gene: -
v_gene: TRBV29-1
j_gene: TRBJ1-5
abundance: many
CDR3nt: TGCAGCGCCGGGGGTGGTGGCAATCAGCCCCAGCATTTT
CDR3aa: CSAGGGGNQPQHF

d_gene: -
v_gene: TRBV6-5
j_gene: TRBJ2-7
abundance: many
CDR3nt: TGTGCCAGCAGTTATGGGGACGGCATCGAGCAGTACTTC
CDR3aa: CASSYGDGIEQYF

d_gene: -
v_gene: TRBV6-5
j_gene: TRBJ1-1
abundance: many
CDR3nt: TGTGCCAGCAATCGAAACAGTCACATGAACACTGAAGCTTTCTTT
CDR3aa: CASNRNSHMNTEAFF

d_gene: -
v_gene: TRBV28
j_gene: TRBJ1-2
abundance: few
CDR3nt: TGTGCCAGCAGCCCCAGGGACATTTTAAACACCTTC
CDR3aa: CASSPRDILNTF

d_gene: -
v_gene: TRBV29-1
j_gene: TRBJ1-1
abundance: many
CDR3nt: TGCAGCGTAACTATAGGTAACAGGTCCACTGAAGCTTTCTTT
CDR3aa: CSVTIGNRSTEAFF